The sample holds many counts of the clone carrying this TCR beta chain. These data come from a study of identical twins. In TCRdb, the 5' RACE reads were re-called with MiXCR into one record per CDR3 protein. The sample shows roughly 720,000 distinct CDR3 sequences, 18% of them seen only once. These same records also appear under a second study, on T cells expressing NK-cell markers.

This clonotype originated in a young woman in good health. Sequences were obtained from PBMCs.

The CDR3 here is CASSLRQGEDTQYF. The CDR3 coding sequence is TGTGCCAGCAGTTTACGACAGGGCGAAGATACGCAGTATTTT. V usage is TRBV12-3 or TRBV12-4 and J usage is TRBJ2-3, with TRBD1 identical over 7 bases. CDR3 length equals 14 residues. The trim removed 2 bases at V and 5 bases at J, leaving 4 bases unmatched.